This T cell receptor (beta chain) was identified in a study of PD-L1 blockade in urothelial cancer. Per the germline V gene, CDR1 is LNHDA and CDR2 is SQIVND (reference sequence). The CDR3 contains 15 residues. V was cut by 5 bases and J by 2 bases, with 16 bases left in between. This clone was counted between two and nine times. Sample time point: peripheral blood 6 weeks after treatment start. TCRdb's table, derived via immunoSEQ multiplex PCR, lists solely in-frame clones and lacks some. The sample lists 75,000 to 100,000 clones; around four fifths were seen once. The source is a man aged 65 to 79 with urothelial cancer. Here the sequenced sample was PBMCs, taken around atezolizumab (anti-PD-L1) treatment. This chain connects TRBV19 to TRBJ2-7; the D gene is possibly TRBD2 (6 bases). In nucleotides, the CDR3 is TGTGCCAGTAGTCTCCCCGGGACTGATGCCTACGAGCAGTACTTC. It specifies CASSLPGTDAYEQYF.